This T cell receptor beta chain was recovered during a study of CD8+ T cells in alopecia areata. Notes on the study in general: Scalp sequencing also captures normal skin's resident alphabeta T cells.

This clone was seen a handful of times. Its target is not known. RNA, once extracted, was reverse transcribed into cDNA for use as the sequencing template. Sequencing used immunoSEQ multiplex PCR; TCRdb keeps in-frame clones, though not all of them. The data hold 110,000 to 150,000 clones, with less than 65% observed a single time. The CDR3 contains 11 residues. V was cut by 3 bases and J by 3 bases, with 3 bases left in between. The germline V gene has CDR1 SGHAT and CDR2 FQNNGV. Source material: CD8+ T cells sorted from blood. The chain links TRBV11-2 to TRBJ2-7; D remains unclear. The sequence was obtained from a human donor in good health. CDR3 coding DNA: TGTGCCAGCAGCTTTGACTACGAGCAGTACTTC. It specifies CASSFDYEQYF.